Included here is one T cell receptor (beta chain) sequence, with context. These data originate in a study of blood T cell repertoires in COVID-19. Background on the study: The study drew acute and convalescent COVID-19 samples from the United States, Italy and Spain.

Sequenced by immunoSEQ multiplex PCR; TCRdb stores in-frame clones only, minus some. The sample comprises about 140,000 clones, over 70% of which are singletons, and approximately 3.5% rests with the top ten. The CDR3 extends over 12 amino acids. Germline CDR1 is LNHDA and CDR2 is SQIVND (reference sequence). V lost 5 bases to trimming and J lost 6 bases, with 7 bases between them. The chain uses TRBV19 and TRBJ1-4; D gene ambiguous. The TCR comes from a man between 70 and 80 years old who had recovered from COVID-19. The source material was peripheral blood. Written as DNA, the CDR3 is TGTGCCAGTAGTGTCGGGGATGAAAAACTGTTTTTT. This gives the protein CASSVGDEKLFF.